The 32 T cell receptor beta chains reported below all come from one sample, sequenced in a study of beta chain features in type 1 diabetes. Study results and caveats: Type 1 diabetes patients showed a moderate but significant shortening of TCRB CDR3s in all four CD4+ subsets.

TCRB transcripts that were expressed got sequenced, as all of the isolated RNA had been reverse transcribed. Data came from immunoSEQ multiplex PCR; TCRdb stores just in-frame clones and leaves some out. Among 300,000 to 350,000 clones listed, about 13% were seen once. Their recognized antigens are unknown. The sequenced sample was naive CD4+ T cells from blood. The receptors stem from a woman aged 18-30 years with type 1 diabetes.

The rearrangement uses TRBV7-2 and TRBJ2-3, with TRBD2 matching 12 bases. Germline CDR1 is SGHTA and CDR2 is FQGNSA. The CDR3 loop spans 14 amino acids. Trimming took 5 bases from V and 3 from J; bases not matched to a gene: 0. The CDR3 nucleotides are TGTGCCAGCAGCGGACTAGCGGGAACAGATACGCAGTATTTT. This codes for CASSGLAGTDTQYF.

This clone came up a few times. This chain connects TRBV13 to TRBJ1-5, with a tentative D call TRBD1 (6 bases). V gave up 2 bases and J gave up 2 bases, with 19 bases separating them. Germline loops: CDR1 PRHDT, CDR2 FYEKMQ (reference sequence). There are 18 residues in the CDR3. The CDR3, as DNA: TGTGCCAGCAGCTTATCGCAGGGGCGGTTGGGCGGCAATCAGCCCCAGCATTTT. Encoded protein: CASSLSQGRLGGNQPQHF.

This sequence joins TRBV28 and TRBJ2-7; 10 bases fit TRBD2. The CDR3 has 16 residues. Germline CDR1 reads MDHEN; CDR2 reads SYDVKM. The trim removed 3 bases at V and 0 bases at J, leaving 5 bases unmatched. The CDR3 nucleotides read TGTGCCAGCAGTTTCTCGGGGACTAGCGCCTCCTACGAGCAGTACTTC. Its protein product is CASSFSGTSASYEQYF.

This clone was observed a handful of times. V gene TRBV25-1 combines with J gene TRBJ1-1; 9 bases fit TRBD1. Looked up from germline, CDR1 is MGHDK and CDR2 is SYGVNS. The CDR3 runs to 14 residues. V lost 5 bases, J lost 4 bases, and 5 bases stayed unmatched. DNA for the CDR3: TGTGCCAGCAGTTTCCAGACAGGGGGCACTGAAGCTTTCTTT. This gives the protein CASSFQTGGTEAFF.

The chain employs TRBV5-4 and TRBJ2-1; possibly TRBD1 for D (5 bases). The CDR3 has 13 amino acids. The V and J ends lost 1 base and 5 bases respectively, with 7 bases between them. Germline lookup yields CDR1 SGHNT and CDR2 YYREEE (reference sequence). The DNA of the CDR3 is TGTGCCAGCAGCTTGACAGGAAACAATGAGCAGTTCTTC. It encodes CASSLTGNNEQFF.

This rearrangement joins TRBV19 to TRBJ2-1, with 11 bases lining up with TRBD2. In germline, CDR1 is LNHDA, CDR2 SQIVND (reference sequence). This CDR3 has 17 residues. V shed 3 bases, J shed 8 bases, and the junction held 12 bases outside the gene matches. The CDR3 DNA is TGTGCCAGTAGTATCCGCCTTAGCGGGAGGGCCGTTGATGAGCAGTTCTTC. Translation: CASSIRLSGRAVDEQFF.

The sample holds a few counts of this clone. The chain is built from TRBV12-5 and TRBJ2-1, with 10 nucleotides matching TRBD2. The J segment lost 9 bases and the V segment lost 1 base, leaving 3 bases of the junction unmatched. Germline CDR1 reads LGHNT; CDR2 reads FRNRAP. This CDR3 contains 14 residues. The CDR3 bases are TGTGCTAGTGGTTTGGGGACTAGCGGTTTTGAGCAGTTCTTC. Protein product: CASGLGTSGFEQFF.

This clone was seen more than once but under ten times. The rearrangement uses TRBV5-4 and TRBJ1-2; D possibly corresponds to TRBD1 (5 bases). The V end lost 4 bases, the J end lost 4 bases, and 11 bases lay between the germline ends. The CDR3 sequence is 13 residues long. Per the germline V gene, CDR1 is SGHNT and CDR2 is YYREEE (reference sequence). The CDR3 region has the DNA TGTGCCAGCAGCCGGGGACTCCTCTATGGCTACACCTTC. Its protein is CASSRGLLYGYTF.

This clone was counted only a few times. The chain is built from TRBV5-1 and TRBJ1-5; D not certain. Trimming removed 0 bases from V and 9 bases from J, with 7 bases in between. The CDR3 consists of 12 residues. Germline assignment: CDR1 SGHRS and CDR2 YFSETQ. The CDR3 DNA reads TGCGCCAGCAGCTTGGGGACTGGGCCCCAGCATTTT. Amino acids: CASSLGTGPQHF. Full variable domain (outside the CDR3, taken from reference TRBV5-1 and TRBJ1-5): KAGVTQTPRYLIKTRGQQVTLSCSPISGHRSVSWYQQTPGQGLQFLFEYFSETQRNKGNFPGRFSGRQFSNSRSEMNVSTLELGDSALYLCASSLGTGPQHFGDGTRLSIL.

The sample holds a few counts of this clone. V and J are TRBV9 and TRBJ1-5, with 7 bases lining up with TRBD1. V gave up 1 base and J gave up 9 bases; unmatched junction bases: 4. The CDR3 extends over 13 amino acids. Looked up from germline, CDR1 is SGDLS and CDR2 is YYNGEE. The CDR3 nucleotides read TGTGCCAGCAGCGTATCACAGGGGTGGCCCCAGCATTTT. This gives the protein CASSVSQGWPQHF.

The J gene is TRBJ2-7, the V gene TRBV18, with 8 bases matching TRBD2. J was trimmed by 2 bases and V by 6 bases; bases with no gene match: 3. CDR1 is KGHSH and CDR2 is LQKENI in the germline V gene. The CDR3 consists of 13 residues. The CDR3 bases are TGTGCCAGCTCTCCGACTAGCGCCTACGAGCAGTACGTC. This sequence encodes CASSPTSAYEQYV.

This clone was detected only a few times. The chain has TRBV4-1 and TRBJ2-4; 11 positions match TRBD1. This CDR3 is built from 18 residues. Germline lookup yields CDR1 MGHRA and CDR2 YSYEKL. V dropped 2 bases and J dropped 2; count of bases not matched to a gene: 8. The CDR3 DNA reads as TGCGCCAGCAGCCAATCCGGGGGACAGGGGGGGTCCAAAAACATTCAGTACTTC. It yields the protein CASSQSGGQGGSKNIQYF.

The V gene is TRBV10-3, the J gene TRBJ2-3; 9 positions match TRBD2. This CDR3 spans 14 amino acids. V gave up 8 bases and J gave up 3 bases; unmatched junction bases: 6. Germline CDR1 ENHRY, CDR2 SYGVKD. The CDR3 DNA reads as TGTGCCATCGGGGATAGCGGGAGTACAGATACGCAGTATTTT. Protein: CAIGDSGSTDTQYF.

This clone was observed a handful of times. J is TRBJ2-1 and V is TRBV5-1; 15 bases match TRBD2. CDR1 SGHRS and CDR2 YFSETQ come from the germline V gene. This CDR3 is 15 amino acids long. Trimming cost V 4 bases and J 14 bases; bases outside gene matches: 10. CDR3 residues: CASSVGLAGGTTEFF. The DNA for the CDR3 is TGCGCCAGCAGCGTGGGACTAGCGGGAGGTACGACGGAGTTCTTC.

The chain is built from TRBV30 and TRBJ2-2; D is possibly TRBD2 (6 bases). V was shortened by 4 bases and J by 1 base, with 16 bases between the two germline ends. From germline, CDR1 is GTSNPN and CDR2 SVGIG (reference sequence). The CDR3 is made up of 16 amino acids. CDR3 region: CAWIEEVGGNTGELFF. In nucleotides, the CDR3 is TGTGCCTGGATTGAGGAGGTGGGAGGGAACACCGGGGAGCTGTTTTTT.

The CDR3 reads CASTNDRSSSTDTQYF. CDR3 nucleotide sequence: TGTGCCAGCACCAACGATAGGAGTTCTAGCACAGATACGCAGTATTTT. The chain employs TRBV28 and TRBJ2-3; D is undetermined. The CDR3 is made up of 16 amino acids. Germline loops: CDR1 MDHEN, CDR2 SYDVKM. Trimming pared 7 bases from V and 0 bases from J, leaving 17 bases between.

The genes are TRBV5-4 and TRBJ1-1; no clear D gene. V lost 8 bases and J 4 bases, leaving 18 bases between the germline ends. CDR1 and CDR2 from the germline V gene are SGHNT and YYREEE (reference sequence). The CDR3 runs 14 residues. CDR3 residues: CASTQFEDFTEAFF. CDR3 nucleotide sequence: TGTGCCAGTACTCAGTTCGAGGACTTCACTGAAGCTTTCTTT. The full variable domain, rest sourced from reference TRBV5-4 and TRBJ1-1, is ETGVTQSPTHLIKTRGQQVTLRCSSQSGHNTVSWYQQALGQGPQFIFQYYREEENGRGNFPPRFSGLQFPNYSSELNVNALELDDSALYLCASTQFEDFTEAFFGQGTRLTVV.

This clone appeared once. This chain joins TRBV29-1 and TRBJ1-2, with D maybe TRBD1 (6 bases). The CDR3 covers 12 residues. The germline V gene has CDR1 SQVTM and CDR2 ANQGSEA. Deletions cut 2 bases from V and 8 bases from J, with 12 bases between. The CDR3 reads CSVETGKLGYTF. CDR3 sequence (DNA): TGCAGCGTTGAAACAGGGAAACTCGGCTACACCTTC.

A few counts support this clone. V and J are TRBV9 and TRBJ1-1, with D possibly matching TRBD1 (6 bases). The CDR3 totals 15 residues. Per the germline V gene, CDR1 is SGDLS and CDR2 is YYNGEE. Trimming took off 4 bases at V and 5 bases at J, with 18 bases between the two ends. CDR3 nucleotide sequence: TGTGCCAGCAGCCCCCGTGGAGGGGGAGGGACTGAAGCTTTCTTT. Translating gives CASSPRGGGGTEAFF.

The chain recombines TRBV18 with TRBJ1-1; TRBD1 aligns across 9 bases. Germline V gene data show CDR1 as KGHSH and CDR2 as LQKENI. The CDR3 runs to 14 residues. V lost 4 bases, J lost 1 base, and 1 base stayed unmatched. CDR3 DNA: TGTGCCAGCTCACGGGACAGGGCGAACACTGAAGCTTTCTTT. Translated: CASSRDRANTEAFF.

This clone showed up just a few times. This chain joins TRBV9 and TRBJ2-1; 7 bases fit TRBD2. V shed 0 bases and J 3 bases; nucleotides not matched to a gene: 6. The CDR3 covers 16 residues. The V gene's germline CDR1 is SGDLS and CDR2 YYNGEE. In DNA, the CDR3 is TGTGCCAGCAGCGTAGATTCGCGGGGGAGCTACAATGAGCAGTTCTTC. This encodes CASSVDSRGSYNEQFF.

This chain joins TRBV7-3 and TRBJ2-3; D gene ambiguous. V lost 5 bases, J lost 3 bases, and 9 bases lay in between. Germline CDR1 and CDR2: SGHTA and FQGTGA. The length of the CDR3 is 13 residues. The CDR3 here is CASSDSSTDTQYF. Written as DNA, the CDR3 is TGTGCCAGCAGCGATAGTTCTACAGATACGCAGTATTTT. Full variable domain (remainder filled in from reference TRBV7-3 and TRBJ2-3): GAGVSQTPSNKVTEKGKYVELRCDPISGHTALYWYRQSLGQGPEFLIYFQGTGAADDSGLPNDRFFAVRPEGSVSTLKIQRTERGDSAVYLCASSDSSTDTQYFGPGTRLTVL.

This chain uses TRBV5-1 with TRBJ2-1, with TRBD1 matching 7 bases. Germline CDR1 reads SGHRS; CDR2 reads YFSETQ. The V and J ends lost 4 bases and 5 bases, in that order; junction bases with no gene match: 9. CDR3 length equals 15 residues. The CDR3 here is CASSPSTGINNEQFF. The CDR3 DNA is TGCGCCAGCAGCCCCTCGACAGGGATTAACAATGAGCAGTTCTTC.

This clone was seen a handful of times. The chain is built from TRBV21-1 and TRBJ2-3; TRBD1 was called by the table and not checked on the DNA. TRBV21-1 is assigned pseudogene status. CDR3 length: 16 residues. DNA for the CDR3: TGTGCCAGCAGCAAAGGGAGGGACAGGGGCGCAGATACGCAGTATTTT. It yields the protein CASSKGRDRGADTQYF.

In its sample, this clone was seen a few times. V is TRBV28 and J is TRBJ1-2; TRBD1 matches 8 bases. J gave up 6 bases and V 2 bases, and 5 bases lay outside the gene matches. The CDR3 runs to 14 residues. Germline V gene sequence: CDR1 MDHEN, CDR2 SYDVKM. CDR3 in DNA: TGTGCCAGCAGTTTAATCAGGGGGCACAATGGCTACACCTTC. Its translation: CASSLIRGHNGYTF.

This clone was counted a few times. This chain uses TRBV7-3 with TRBJ2-5; 10 nucleotides align to TRBD2. CDR1 and CDR2 (germline): SGHTA, FQGTGA. CDR3 length: 15 residues. J lost 2 bases, V lost 5 bases, and 5 bases had no gene match. CDR3 nucleotide sequence: TGTGCCAGCAGCGCCGGACTAGCGGTACAAGAGACCCAGTACTTC. Translating it yields CASSAGLAVQETQYF.

The chain employs TRBV28 and TRBJ2-1; the D gene is possibly TRBD2 (7 bases). The CDR3 has 15 residues. Germline lookup yields CDR1 MDHEN and CDR2 SYDVKM. Trimming removed 5 bases from V and 5 bases from J, with 16 bases in between. CDR3 nucleotide sequence: TGTGCCAGCAGTGTTGAGGGGGGGATCAACAATGAGCAGTTCTTC. Its translation is CASSVEGGINNEQFF.

J is TRBJ1-2 and V is TRBV30, with 7 positions matching TRBD1. CDR1 and CDR2 (germline): GTSNPN, SVGIG (reference sequence). J was trimmed by 2 bases and V by 4 bases; bases with no gene match: 7. This CDR3 has 14 amino acids. In DNA, the CDR3 is TGTGCCTGGATCGACAGGGAGGCGAACTATGGCTACACCTTC. Translation: CAWIDREANYGYTF.

V and J are TRBV2 and TRBJ2-4; weak D call: TRBD1 (6 bases). Germline lookup yields CDR1 SNHLY and CDR2 FYNNEI. The length of the CDR3 is 15 residues. Trimming removed 5 bases from V and 2 bases from J, with 13 bases in between. The CDR3 sequence: CASSRQESSKNIQYF. Written as DNA, the CDR3 is TGTGCCAGCAGTAGACAGGAGTCCTCCAAAAACATTCAGTACTTC. The whole variable domain, filled in from reference TRBV2 and TRBJ2-4, reads EPEVTQTPSHQVTQMGQEVILRCVPISNHLYFYWYRQILGQKVEFLVSFYNNEISEKSEIFDDQFSVERPDGSNFTLKIRSTKLEDSAMYFCASSRQESSKNIQYFGAGTRLSVL.

This clone was detected a few times. This chain uses TRBV4-3 with TRBJ1-5; 9 nucleotides agree with TRBD1. Germline-derived CDR1 and CDR2 are LGHNA and YSLEER. This CDR3 has 19 residues. V lost 0 bases to trimming and J lost 1 base; unmatched junction nucleotides: 10. CDR3 DNA sequence: TGCGCCAGCAGCCAAGATTCAGGACAGGGGCCTTTAAGCAATCAGCCCCAGCATTTT. This codes for CASSQDSGQGPLSNQPQHF.

The V gene is TRBV13, the J gene TRBJ2-5, with a weak D call TRBD2 (5 bases). The CDR3 has 18 residues. The germline V and J ends were trimmed by 7 bases and 1 base, with 25 bases remaining between them. Germline values: CDR1 PRHDT, CDR2 FYEKMQ (reference sequence). The CDR3 DNA is TGTGCCAGCAACCGCGGTGGCCCCGAGAAGGGAGCCCAAGAGACCCAGTACTTC. Protein sequence: CASNRGGPEKGAQETQYF.

The V and J genes are TRBV5-1 and TRBJ2-5; 8 bases fit TRBD2. Germline CDR1 is SGHRS and CDR2 is YFSETQ. This CDR3 has 15 residues. V trimming: 3 bases; J trimming: 5 bases; junction bases outside the gene matches: 9. The CDR3 loop reads CASSSLPGGQETQYF. The CDR3 DNA reads as TGCGCCAGCAGCTCGTTGCCGGGAGGGCAGGAGACCCAGTACTTC.